A selection of T cell receptor beta chains follows, all from one sample in a study of T cells after yellow fever vaccination. TCRdb reprocessed the 5' RACE reads with MiXCR, giving one entry per CDR3 protein. The sample has about 350,000 distinct CDR3 sequences; roughly 4% are singletons. This sample comprised PBMCs, obtained 5 days after the yellow fever booster vaccination. These receptors all come from a man younger than 35 who received the YFV17D yellow fever vaccine. The CDR3 runs from the conserved cysteine through the conserved F or W. A D gene is named only where the DNA matches it firmly. Size values are once, few and many counts, or a class for expanded clones, and some rows have none.

TRBV5-1	TRBJ2-3	few	TRBD2	CASSPGGTSRRNQYF	TGCGCCAGCAGCCCCGGAGGGACTAGCAGAAGAAACCAGTATTTT
TRBV29-1	TRBJ2-1	.	.	CSVEDGGAVLNEQFF	TGCAGCGTTGAAGATGGGGGGGCCGTTCTCAATGAGCAGTTCTTC
TRBV6-6	TRBJ1-5	few	.	CASSPYEGNIQPQHF	TGTGCCAGCAGCCCCTATGAGGGAAACATACAGCCCCAGCATTTT
TRBV10-3	TRBJ2-1	few	.	CAISETAGRNVEQFF	TGTGCCATCAGTGAGACCGCGGGACGGAATGTTGAGCAGTTCTTC
TRBV5-4	TRBJ2-2	few	.	CASSKTGNGGTGELFF	TGTGCCAGCAGCAAAACAGGGAACGGGGGCACCGGGGAGCTGTTTTTT
TRBV5-1	TRBJ2-3	.	TRBD1	CASSFLDRGRGGTDTQYF	TGCGCCAGCAGCTTCCTGGACAGGGGGCGCGGTGGCACAGATACGCAGTATTTT
TRBV7-6	TRBJ2-7	.	.	CASSCHAGHSSYEQYF	TGTGCCAGCAGCTGCCATGCGGGGCACAGCTCCTACGAGCAGTACTTC
TRBV11-2	TRBJ2-1	few	.	CASSLVRTYNEQFF	TGTGCCAGCAGCTTAGTTAGGACCTACAATGAGCAGTTCTTC
TRBV20-1	TRBJ2-7	.	.	CSARLTAGEQYF	TGCAGTGCTAGATTGACCGCGGGCGAGCAGTACTTC
TRBV6-5	TRBJ2-3	many	TRBD2	CASSYVAGGRIKGRDTQYF	TGTGCCAGCAGTTACGTGGCGGGGGGGCGAATAAAGGGCCGAGATACGCAGTATTTT
TRBV12-3/TRBV12-4	TRBJ2-7	.	.	CASSPMQRDVYEQYF	TGTGCCAGCAGTCCTATGCAGAGAGATGTCTACGAGCAGTACTTC
TRBV5-5	TRBJ1-2	many	.	CASSLFGDPANYGYTF	TGTGCCAGCAGCTTGTTCGGGGACCCGGCTAACTATGGCTACACCTTC